This entry concerns a single T cell receptor (beta chain). These data are taken from a study of control samples from healthy donors and cancer patients. Repertoires were generated with immunoSEQ multiplex PCR, while TCRdb's copy carries only in-frame clones and drops some. The sample holds about 120,000 clones; around nine tenths are singletons and the top ten take 2% to 3%. CDR3 size: 13 residues. The germline V gene has CDR1 LGHDT and CDR2 YNNKEL (reference sequence). V was cut by 6 bases and J by 6 bases, with 12 bases left in between. Sequencing was done on a sample of blood. The TCR was taken from a woman between 65 and 79 years old in good health. V and J are TRBV3-1 (or the pseudogene TRBV3-2) and TRBJ1-5; D not resolved. The CDR3 sequence: CASSAGPAQPQHF. CDR3 in DNA: TGTGCCAGCAGTGCAGGCCCCGCTCAGCCCCAGCATTTT.